The entry that follows covers one TCR beta chain sequence. The data stem from a study of technical replicates of blood from a few donors. Method: immunoSEQ multiplex PCR; TCRdb's copy keeps in-frame clones and lacks some. The sample has under 85,000 clones; roughly 90% are singletons. Germline-derived CDR1 and CDR2 are SGHNT and YENEEA. The trim removed 4 bases at V and 1 base at J, leaving 4 bases unmatched. The CDR3 length is 15 residues. Sequencing was carried out using T cells isolated from PBMCs. The receptor was isolated from a human donor in good health. This chain connects TRBV11-3 to TRBJ2-1, with 7 bases that match TRBD2. The CDR3: CASSSGLLSYNEQFF. As DNA, the CDR3 is TGTGCCAGCAGCTCGGGACTACTATCCTACAATGAGCAGTTCTTC.